The T cell receptor beta chain under discussion was sequenced for a study of Graves' ophthalmopathy and Graves' hyperthyroidism. For the study at large: Peripheral blood was obtained at first diagnosis, ahead of any treatment.

Amplified material comprised TCR beta CDR3 regions derived from RNA transcripts. HTBI primers primed a first-round RT-PCR, and a second-round multiplex PCR followed. TCRdb re-derived calls from the multiplex PCR reads in MiXCR, one entry per CDR3 protein. The sample carries a few hundred thousand distinct CDR3 sequences, 17% recorded once. Trimming pared 7 bases from V and 1 base from J, leaving 7 bases between. There are 12 residues in the CDR3. From germline, CDR1 is MDHEN and CDR2 SYDVKM. This clonotype has at least ten counts. This TCR was sampled from an adult woman with stable Graves' hyperthyroidism. The sequencing input was peripheral blood. The rearrangement links TRBV28 to TRBJ1-1; unclear D gene. CDR3 residues: CASKEENTEAFF. In DNA form, the CDR3 reads TGTGCCAGCAAGGAAGAGAACACTGAAGCTTTCTTT.